These 3 T cell receptor beta chains originate from one sample sequenced in a study of Ad26.COV2.S vaccination and SARS-CoV-2 variants. Data came from immunoSEQ multiplex PCR; TCRdb stores just in-frame clones and leaves some out. The data contain hundreds of thousands of clones, 80% to 95% of them singletons. Treatment reported: around 19 received Ad26.COV2.S at low or high dose, single or two shots; about five received placebo; per-sample allocation not given. Collection of the samples took place on day 63 after the first injection of vaccine or placebo. This specimen consisted of peripheral blood, obtained in a trial of Ad26.COV2.S vaccine versus placebo. These receptors were taken from a person between 18 and 65 years old who received the Ad26.COV2.S COVID-19 vaccine or a placebo.

The chain links TRBV6-4 to TRBJ2-7; D gene ambiguous. The germline V and J ends were trimmed by 10 bases and 3 bases, with 4 bases remaining between them. Germline CDR1 reads MRHNA; CDR2 reads SNTAGT. This CDR3 has 9 amino acids. Written as DNA, the CDR3 is TGTGCCAACTTCTACGAGCAGTACTTC. The encoded protein is CANFYEQYF.

This sequence joins TRBV7-2 and TRBJ2-7; D might be TRBD2 (6 bases). V was pared by 3 bases and J by 0 bases, with 9 bases between. Looked up from germline, CDR1 is SGHTA and CDR2 is FQGNSA. The CDR3 totals 14 residues. The CDR3 DNA reads TGTGCCAGCAGCTTCGCGGGGCGCTCCTACGAGCAGTACTTC. Residues: CASSFAGRSYEQYF.

V and J are TRBV28 and TRBJ2-7; 9 bases are a match to TRBD1. CDR1 is MDHEN and CDR2 is SYDVKM in the germline V gene. V dropped 5 bases and J dropped 0; count of bases not matched to a gene: 8. The CDR3 contains 16 residues. The CDR3 sequence: CASSPRTGESSYEQYF. The CDR3 bases are TGTGCCAGCAGTCCACGGACAGGGGAAAGCTCCTACGAGCAGTACTTC.